The 24 T cell receptor beta chains reported below all come from one sample, sequenced in a study of CD8 T cells in ankylosing spondylitis. MiXCR was run by TCRdb on the 5' RACE reads, yielding one entry per CDR3 protein. The sample has some 240,000 distinct CDR3 sequences; roughly a quarter are singletons. The source material was blood, either unsorted or a sorted T cell fraction (not recorded which). These receptors were obtained from a male donor with ankylosing spondylitis or in good health (not recorded which).

The sample holds a few counts of this clonotype. J is TRBJ2-2 and V is TRBV12-3 or TRBV12-4; 8 bases line up with TRBD1. This CDR3 region has 13 residues. The trim removed 8 bases at V and 6 bases at J, leaving 5 bases unmatched. CDR3 sequence: CASVTGVAGELFF. CDR3 sequence (DNA): TGTGCCAGCGTGACAGGGGTAGCCGGGGAGCTGTTTTTT.

Ten or more counts support this clonotype. The J gene is TRBJ1-6, the V gene TRBV4-1; D gene ambiguous. Trimming took 0 bases from V and 11 from J, leaving 14 bases between them. Germline V CDR1 and CDR2: MGHRA, YSYEKL. The CDR3 runs to 15 residues. The chain's CDR3 is CASSQDPGSLTPLHF. The CDR3, as DNA: TGCGCCAGCAGCCAAGATCCGGGAAGTCTTACACCCCTCCACTTT.

This chain uses TRBV20-1 with TRBJ2-2, with 7 bases matching TRBD1. The V and J ends lost 3 bases and 7 bases, in that order; junction bases with no gene match: 14. Germline V lookup: CDR1 DFQATT, CDR2 SNEGSKA (reference sequence). This CDR3 contains 16 residues. As DNA, the CDR3 is TGCAGTGCTAGTAAGGGACAGCCTGTCAATGGCGGGGAGCTGTTTTTT. Translating it yields CSASKGQPVNGGELFF.

This clonotype has just a few counts. This CDR3 reads CASRNSGTGGLGEQYF. The CDR3 bases are TGTGCCAGCAGAAATTCCGGGACAGGGGGCCTGGGGGAGCAGTACTTC. The chain joins TRBV6-1 to TRBJ2-7, with 12 bases lining up with TRBD1. The germline V gene has CDR1 MNHNS and CDR2 SASEGT. V was clipped by 6 bases and J by 7 bases; unmatched bases: 13. CDR3 length: 16 residues.

This clonotype has only one observation. A much larger clone is a single base away; this may be a read error. V gene TRBV5-1 combines with J gene TRBJ1-6, with a weak D call TRBD1 (6 bases). This CDR3 has 15 amino acids. Per germline, CDR1 SGHRS and CDR2 YFSETQ. V lost 0 bases and J 6 bases, leaving 10 bases between the germline ends. This chain's CDR3 is CASSLARQANSPLHF. The CDR3 DNA reads TGCGCCAGCAGCTTGGCGAGACAGGCTAATTCACCCCTCCACTTT. The variable domain in full, completed from reference TRBV5-1 and TRBJ1-6, reads KAGVTQTPRYLIKTRGQQVTLSCSPISGHRSVSWYQQTPGQGLQFLFEYFSETQRNKGNFPGRFSGRQFSNSRSEMNVSTLELGDSALYLCASSLARQANSPLHFGNGTRLTVT.

This clonotype showed up many times. The V call is TRBV6-5, the J call TRBJ2-1, with D perhaps TRBD1 (5 bases). The CDR3 covers 16 residues. The V and J ends lost 0 bases and 5 bases respectively, with 14 bases between them. Germline V lookup: CDR1 MNHEY, CDR2 SVGAGI. The chain's CDR3 is CASSYSGGATNNEQFF. The CDR3 nucleotides are TGTGCCAGCAGTTACTCTGGTGGGGCCACTAACAATGAGCAGTTCTTC.

This chain uses TRBV12-3 or TRBV12-4 with TRBJ1-5; D perhaps matches TRBD1 (6 bases). This CDR3 comprises 15 residues. Deletions cut 5 bases from V and 6 bases from J, with 17 bases between. CDR3 DNA: TGTGCCAGCAGTGGGGGCGGCAAGGGAGGTCAGCCCCAGCATTTT. Amino acid sequence: CASSGGGKGGQPQHF.

This clonotype was counted between two and nine times. The chain employs TRBV29-1 and TRBJ2-7, with D maybe TRBD1 (6 bases). V gave up 4 bases and J gave up 6 bases, with 19 bases separating them. The length of the CDR3 is 14 residues. CDR1 is SQVTM and CDR2 is ANQGSEA in the germline V gene. The CDR3 spells CSVGKGQGSIEQYF. CDR3 bases: TGCAGCGTTGGTAAGGGCCAGGGGTCGATCGAGCAGTACTTC.

This chain joins TRBV20-1 and TRBJ2-5; 7 bases map to TRBD1. Germline assignment: CDR1 DFQATT and CDR2 SNEGSKA (reference sequence). V lost 3 bases and J lost 7; bases outside the gene matches: 11. CDR3 length: 14 amino acids. The CDR3 spells CSASTDRERGTQYF. The DNA for the CDR3 is TGCAGTGCTAGCACAGACAGGGAAAGAGGGACCCAGTACTTC.

The rearrangement joins TRBV7-9 to TRBJ2-4, with D perhaps given as TRBD1 or TRBD2 (5 bases each). From germline, CDR1 is SEHNR and CDR2 FQNEAQ (reference sequence). The CDR3 loop spans 16 amino acids. V dropped 0 bases and J dropped 7 bases, with 16 bases sitting between them. CDR3 region: CASSLALNLGANIQYF. CDR3 DNA: TGTGCCAGCAGCTTAGCGCTAAATCTCGGGGCGAACATTCAGTACTTC.

This chain joins TRBV20-1 and TRBJ2-1, with 10 bases aligning to TRBD1. Unmatched junction bases numbered 7, after V lost 6 bases and J lost 5 bases. Germline CDR1 reads DFQATT; CDR2 reads SNEGSKA (reference sequence). The CDR3 runs to 14 residues. The CDR3 DNA follows: TGCAGTGCCAGACAGGGGGCGGGCAACAATGAGCAGTTCTTC. It codes for CSARQGAGNNEQFF.

This clonotype was detected many times. The chain combines TRBV12-3 or TRBV12-4 with TRBJ2-2; 7 positions match TRBD1. The V gene end was trimmed by 1 base and the J gene end by 3 bases; junction bases not matched to a gene: 8. The CDR3 totals 17 residues. The CDR3 loop is CASSLGGSGGDTGELFF. The CDR3 DNA is TGTGCCAGCAGTTTAGGGGGGTCAGGGGGAGACACCGGGGAGCTGTTTTTT.

V gene TRBV7-2 combines with J gene TRBJ2-2; D is perhaps TRBD1 or TRBD2 (6 bases each). The CDR3 totals 16 residues. Trimming took 2 bases from V and 3 from J, leaving 13 bases between them. Per germline, CDR1 SGHTA and CDR2 FQGNSA. This chain's CDR3 is CASSLLGGRYTGELFF. Here the CDR3 DNA reads TGTGCCAGCAGCTTATTAGGGGGGCGGTACACCGGGGAGCTGTTTTTT.

This clonotype was detected ten times or more. The rearrangement joins TRBV20-1 to TRBJ2-5, with TRBD2 identical over 8 bases. Per the germline V gene, CDR1 is DFQATT and CDR2 is SNEGSKA (reference sequence). CDR3 length: 12 residues. J gave up 5 bases and V 7 bases, and 6 bases lay outside the gene matches. CDR3 region: CSEGLVGETQYF. For the CDR3, the DNA is TGCAGTGAGGGACTAGTCGGGGAGACCCAGTACTTC.

This clonotype was seen only a few times. This chain joins TRBV6-1 and TRBJ2-3; either TRBD1 or TRBD2 may fit D (6 bases each). Germline values: CDR1 MNHNS, CDR2 SASEGT. Trimming shortened V by 5 bases and J by 5 bases, and 20 bases separated the two germline ends. The CDR3 is made up of 16 amino acids. The CDR3 DNA sequence: TGTGCCAGCAGTCGACCGGGGGCATGGGCTGAAGATACGCAGTATTTT. This encodes CASSRPGAWAEDTQYF.

The chain couples TRBV24-1 to TRBJ2-1; 10 positions match TRBD2. Germline CDR1 reads KGHDR; CDR2 reads SFDVKD. The CDR3 totals 17 residues. J lost 3 bases, V lost 4 bases, and 8 bases had no gene match. The CDR3: CATSDPTLAGSYNEQFF. The CDR3, as DNA: TGTGCCACCAGTGACCCAACACTAGCGGGGAGCTACAATGAGCAGTTCTTC.

The CDR3 sequence: CSAMDSARTDTQYF. DNA of the CDR3: TGCAGTGCTATGGACAGTGCCCGCACAGATACGCAGTATTTT. V gene TRBV20-1 combines with J gene TRBJ2-3, with D tentatively TRBD1 (6 bases). Germline CDR1 and CDR2: DFQATT and SNEGSKA (reference sequence). Trimming left V 4 bases short and J 1 base short, with 12 bases between. The CDR3 has 14 amino acids.

This clonotype was seen many times. The chain has TRBV5-1 and TRBJ2-5; TRBD2 might be the D (6 bases). The CDR3 length is 14 residues. Germline V CDR1 and CDR2: SGHRS, YFSETQ. V lost 2 bases and J 1 base, leaving 9 bases between the germline ends. For the CDR3, the DNA is TGCGCCAGCAGCTTCTTGGGGGGCCAAGAGACCCAGTACTTC. Protein product: CASSFLGGQETQYF.

V and J are TRBV10-1 and TRBJ2-7, with D perhaps being TRBD1 or TRBD2 (5 bases each). CDR1 is WNHNN, CDR2 SYGVQD, per germline (reference sequence). The CDR3 length is 13 residues. V shed 2 bases and J shed 6 bases, with 11 bases lying between them. The CDR3 here is CASSEGGTGEQYF. In DNA form, the CDR3 reads TGCGCCAGCAGTGAGGGGGGTACCGGCGAGCAGTACTTC.

This clonotype was counted many times. The chain joins TRBV18 to TRBJ1-5; 7 nucleotides match TRBD1. CDR3 length: 14 residues. Trimming cost V 1 base and J 5 bases; bases outside gene matches: 2. Germline values: CDR1 KGHSH, CDR2 LQKENI. CDR3 protein: CASSPLQGDQPQHF. In DNA, the CDR3 is TGTGCCAGCTCACCACTCCAGGGGGATCAGCCCCAGCATTTT.

This clonotype was found a few times. This chain joins TRBV12-3 or TRBV12-4 and TRBJ2-7, with TRBD2 as a possible D gene (6 bases). CDR3 length: 14 amino acids. Trimming removed 4 bases at V and 3 bases at J, with 13 bases between. Here the CDR3 reads CASSSGLTSYEQYF. The CDR3 bases are TGTGCCAGCAGTTCCGGACTAACTAGCTACGAGCAGTACTTC.

The genes are TRBV5-6 and TRBJ2-7; D is perhaps TRBD2 (7 bases). The CDR3 is 13 residues long. With 4 bases removed from V and 0 bases from J, the gap between germline ends came to 8 bases. Germline values: CDR1 SGHDT, CDR2 YYEEEE. The CDR3: CASSRGASYEQYF. Here the CDR3 DNA reads TGTGCCAGCAGCCGGGGGGCCTCCTACGAGCAGTACTTC.

This clonotype was observed at least ten times. The chain couples TRBV29-1 to TRBJ1-2; no reliable D call. Per the germline V gene, CDR1 is SQVTM and CDR2 is ANQGSEA. The CDR3 spans 12 residues. V shed 4 bases and J shed 3 bases, with 9 bases lying between them. For the CDR3, the DNA is TGCAGCGTTGTGATCGCAGACTATGGCTACACCTTC. Translating it yields CSVVIADYGYTF. Based on the CDR3 plus reference TRBV29-1 and TRBJ1-2, the full variable domain is SAVISQKPSRDICQRGTSLTIQCQVDSQVTMMFWYRQQPGQSLTLIATANQGSEATYESGFVIDKFPISRPNLTFSTLTVSNMSPEDSSIYLCSVVIADYGYTFGSGTRLTVV.

This clonotype has ten or more counts. J is TRBJ1-6 and V is TRBV5-4; 12 bases map to TRBD1. Germline V gene data show CDR1 as SGHNT and CDR2 as YYREEE (reference sequence). This CDR3 comprises 16 residues. Trimming at V came to 5 bases and at J to 10 bases, leaving 10 bases not matched to a gene. The CDR3 DNA is TGTGCCAGCAGTACCGGGACAGGGGGCAGCAGGTCACCCCTCCACTTT. Translation: CASSTGTGGSRSPLHF.